This T cell receptor (beta chain) is drawn from a study of cytomegalovirus exposure and HLA in healthy donors. This CDR3 is 18 amino acids long. Germline V lookup: CDR1 SGDLS, CDR2 YYNGEE. J lost 1 base, V lost 2 bases, and 10 bases had no gene match. The PCR employed 60 Vbeta primers together with 13 Jbeta primers. The repertoire was sequenced with immunoSEQ multiplex PCR; TCRdb's copy has only in-frame clones and lacks some. The sample holds approximately 160,000 clones; 65% to 80% are singletons and the top ten take over 3%. The chain is built from TRBV9 and TRBJ2-2, with TRBD1 matching over 8 bases. The receptor was derived from a woman between 45 and 60 years old in good health and CMV-seropositive. The sample taken for sequencing was PBMCs. This CDR3 reads CASSVSPTGGRNTGELFF. The CDR3 DNA reads TGTGCCAGCAGCGTCTCTCCTACAGGGGGAAGGAACACCGGGGAGCTGTTTTTT.